The clone carrying this T cell receptor (beta chain) was detected many times. TCRdb reanalysed the RACE reads using MiXCR and keeps one entry per CDR3 protein. The repertoire holds over 45,000 distinct CDR3 sequences, 9% to 9.5% seen once, with roughly 13% in the top ten. With 2 bases removed from V and 7 bases from J, the gap between germline ends came to 12 bases. The CDR3 loop spans 15 amino acids. Germline values: CDR1 MNHEY, CDR2 SVGAGI. These data belong to a study of human T cells and chemical hapten exposure. Time point of the sample: patch test 1, 2 weeks after DPC sensitization. The treatment is: therapeutic diphenylcyclopropenone sensitization with weekly scalp DPC. Alopecia patients, 18 to 70 years old and DPC-suitable, served as donors. Total RNA came from unfractionated whole blood.

Specimen: whole blood, collected in connection with sensitization to the hapten diphenylcyclopropenone (DPC). This chain uses TRBV6-5 with TRBJ1-6; possibly TRBD1 for D (5 bases). This TCR came from a woman aged 40 to 50 with alopecia areata. Some clones in this sample may be carry-over from other donors' samples. In DNA, the CDR3 is TGTGCCAGCAGTTACGCACAGGCGCGGAATTCACCCCTCCACTTT. It specifies CASSYAQARNSPLHF.